The 2 T cell receptor beta chains given below trace back to one sample, sequenced in a study of early T cells in non-severe SARS-CoV-2 infection. TCRdb re-called the 5' RACE reads with MiXCR, one entry per CDR3 protein. The table records approximately 26,000 distinct CDR3 sequences, roughly 4.5% of them present only once. Sequencing input: whole blood. The receptors originated from an adult who was a healthcare worker with PCR-confirmed SARS-CoV-2 infection or an uninfected control (not recorded which).

At least ten counts were recorded for this clonotype. The genes are TRBV21-1 and TRBJ1-4; the table's D call, TRBD1, has no DNA check behind it. TRBV21-1 has pseudogene status. This CDR3 has 17 residues. CDR3 residues: CASSTGPPGKTNEKLFF. CDR3 bases: TGTGCCAGCAGCACCGGGCCGCCCGGCAAGACTAATGAAAAACTGTTTTTT.

This clonotype was seen ten or more times. The rearrangement links TRBV5-8 to TRBJ2-5; a weak D match, TRBD1 (6 bases). This CDR3 has 15 residues. Trimming cost V 0 bases and J 5 bases, with 14 bases left between them. The germline V gene has CDR1 SGHTS and CDR2 YDEGEE. CDR3 sequence (DNA): TGTGCCAGCAGCTTGGGGGCCCCTCAGGGGGAGACCCAGTACTTC. This translates into CASSLGAPQGETQYF.